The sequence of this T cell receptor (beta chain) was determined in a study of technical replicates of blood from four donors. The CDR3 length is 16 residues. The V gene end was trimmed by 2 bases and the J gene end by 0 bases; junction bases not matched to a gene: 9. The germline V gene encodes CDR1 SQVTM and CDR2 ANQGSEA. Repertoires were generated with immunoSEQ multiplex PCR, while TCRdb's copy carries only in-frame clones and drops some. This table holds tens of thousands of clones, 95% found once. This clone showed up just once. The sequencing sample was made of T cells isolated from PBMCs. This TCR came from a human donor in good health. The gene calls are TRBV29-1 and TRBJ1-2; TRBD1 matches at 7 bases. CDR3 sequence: CSVESGGGESNYGYTF. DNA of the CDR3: TGCAGCGTTGAAAGTGGAGGGGGCGAATCTAACTATGGCTACACCTTC.